Sequencing of this T cell receptor beta chain was carried out in a study of radiotherapy plus CTLA-4 blockade in lung cancer. The CDR3 is 17 amino acids. CDR1 and CDR2 from the germline V gene are ENHRY and SYGVKD. V lost 11 bases to trimming and J lost 2 bases; unmatched junction nucleotides: 19. Study conclusions and caveats: In blood, TCR clones derived from the tumor expanded after radiotherapy plus ipilimumab.

Data came from immunoSEQ multiplex PCR; TCRdb stores just in-frame clones and leaves some out. The repertoire has 35,000 to 50,000 clones, 65% to 70% of them found once; the top ten carry around 25%. Comments on this clone: Its antigen is still unknown.

The clonotype was recovered from a human donor with non-small cell lung cancer who had a partial response to radiotherapy plus ipilimumab. Sequenced material: peripheral blood, taken from a patient treated with radiotherapy plus ipilimumab. This rearrangement joins TRBV10-3 to TRBJ2-5, with 8 bases fitting TRBD2. This CDR3 reads CASTAEVAGIKQETQYF. The CDR3 nucleotides are TGTGCCTCGACGGCCGAGGTAGCGGGGATAAAACAAGAGACCCAGTACTTC.